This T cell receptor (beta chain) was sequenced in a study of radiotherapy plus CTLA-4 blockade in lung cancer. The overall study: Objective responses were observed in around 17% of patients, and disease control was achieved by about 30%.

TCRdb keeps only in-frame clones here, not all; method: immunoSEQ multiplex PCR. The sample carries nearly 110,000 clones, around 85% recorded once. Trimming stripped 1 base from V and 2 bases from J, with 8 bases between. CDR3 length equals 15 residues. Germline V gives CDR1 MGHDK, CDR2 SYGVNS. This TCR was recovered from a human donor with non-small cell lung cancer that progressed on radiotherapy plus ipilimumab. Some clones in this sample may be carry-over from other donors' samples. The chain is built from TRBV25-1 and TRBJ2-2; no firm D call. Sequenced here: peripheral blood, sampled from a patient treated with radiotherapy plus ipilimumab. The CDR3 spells CASSEWGLNTGELFF. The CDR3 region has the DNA TGTGCCAGCAGTGAATGGGGTCTTAACACCGGGGAGCTGTTTTTT.